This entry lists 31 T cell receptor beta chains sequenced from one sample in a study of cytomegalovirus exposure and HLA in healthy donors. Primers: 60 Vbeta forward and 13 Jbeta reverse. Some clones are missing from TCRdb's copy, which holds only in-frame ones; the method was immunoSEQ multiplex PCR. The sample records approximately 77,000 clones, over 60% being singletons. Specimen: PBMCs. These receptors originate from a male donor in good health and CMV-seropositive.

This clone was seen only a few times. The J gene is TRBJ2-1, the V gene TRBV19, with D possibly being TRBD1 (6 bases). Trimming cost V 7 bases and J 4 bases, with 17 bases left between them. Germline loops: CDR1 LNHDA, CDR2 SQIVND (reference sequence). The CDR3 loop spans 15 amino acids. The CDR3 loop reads CASNIDGRGYNEQFF. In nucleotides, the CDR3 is TGTGCCAGTAATATTGACGGCAGGGGTTACAATGAGCAGTTCTTC. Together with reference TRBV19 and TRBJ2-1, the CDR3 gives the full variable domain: DGGITQSPKYLFRKEGQNVTLSCEQNLNHDAMYWYRQDPGQGLRLIYYSQIVNDFQKGDIAEGYSVSREKKESFPLTVTSAQKNPTAFYLCASNIDGRGYNEQFFGPGTRLTVL.

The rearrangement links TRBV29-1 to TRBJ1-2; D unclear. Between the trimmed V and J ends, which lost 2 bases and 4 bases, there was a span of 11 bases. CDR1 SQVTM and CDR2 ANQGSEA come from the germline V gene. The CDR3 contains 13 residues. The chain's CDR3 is CSVEWGVGYGYTF. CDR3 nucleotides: TGCAGCGTTGAATGGGGAGTGGGCTATGGCTACACCTTC.

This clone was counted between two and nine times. This chain's CDR3 is CASSLGASGSYEQYF. The CDR3 DNA reads TGCGCCAGCAGTCTAGGGGCTAGCGGGAGTTACGAGCAGTACTTC. V usage is TRBV4-1 and J usage is TRBJ2-7, with 10 bases identical to TRBD2. The V gene end was trimmed by 6 bases and the J gene end by 4 bases; junction bases not matched to a gene: 9. From germline, CDR1 is MGHRA and CDR2 YSYEKL. This CDR3 has 15 residues.

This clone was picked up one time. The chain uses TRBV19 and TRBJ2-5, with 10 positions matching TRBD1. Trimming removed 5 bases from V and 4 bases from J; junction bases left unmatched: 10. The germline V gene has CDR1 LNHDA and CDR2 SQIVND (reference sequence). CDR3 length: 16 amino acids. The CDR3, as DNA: TGTGCCAGTAGTGTGGCGTCGACAGGGGGCTTAGAGACCCAGTACTTC. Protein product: CASSVASTGGLETQYF.

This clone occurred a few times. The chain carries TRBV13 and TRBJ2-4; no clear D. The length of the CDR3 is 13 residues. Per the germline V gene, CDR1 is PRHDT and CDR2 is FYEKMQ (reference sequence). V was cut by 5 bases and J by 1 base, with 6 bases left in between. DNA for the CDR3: TGTGCCAGCAGCAGCGCGGCCAAAAACATTCAGTACTTC. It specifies CASSSAAKNIQYF.

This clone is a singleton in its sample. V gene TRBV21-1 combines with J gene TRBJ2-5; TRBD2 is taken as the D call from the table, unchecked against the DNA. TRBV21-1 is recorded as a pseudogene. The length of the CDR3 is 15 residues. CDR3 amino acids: CASSKAMVRVETQYF. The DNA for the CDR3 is TGTGCCAGCAGCAAAGCGATGGTGCGGGTGGAGACCCAGTACTTC.

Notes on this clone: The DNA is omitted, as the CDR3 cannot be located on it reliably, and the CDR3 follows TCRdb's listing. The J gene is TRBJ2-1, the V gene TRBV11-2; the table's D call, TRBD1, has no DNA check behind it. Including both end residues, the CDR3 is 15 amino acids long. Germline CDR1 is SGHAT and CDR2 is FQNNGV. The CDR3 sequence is CASSWGQGAYNERFF.

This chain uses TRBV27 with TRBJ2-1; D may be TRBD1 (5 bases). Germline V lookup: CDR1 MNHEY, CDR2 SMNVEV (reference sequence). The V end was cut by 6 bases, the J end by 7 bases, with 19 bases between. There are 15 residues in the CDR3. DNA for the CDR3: TGTGCCAGCAGAGAACAGGCAGCTGGCAGGAATGAGCAGTTCTTC. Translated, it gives CASREQAAGRNEQFF.

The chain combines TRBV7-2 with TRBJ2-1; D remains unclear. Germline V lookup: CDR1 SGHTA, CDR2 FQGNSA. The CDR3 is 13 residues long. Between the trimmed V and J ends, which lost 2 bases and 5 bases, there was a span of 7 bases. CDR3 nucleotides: TGTGCCAGCAGCTTATCTAAACACAATGAGCAGTTCTTC. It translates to CASSLSKHNEQFF.

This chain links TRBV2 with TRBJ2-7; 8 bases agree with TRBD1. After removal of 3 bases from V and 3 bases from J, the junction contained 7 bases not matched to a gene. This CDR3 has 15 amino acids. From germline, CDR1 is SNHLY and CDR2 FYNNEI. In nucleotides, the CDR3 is TGTGCCAGCAGTGAGGGGCAGGGGGCTATCTACGAGCAGTACTTC. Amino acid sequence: CASSEGQGAIYEQYF.

The CDR3 loop reads CASSVEGGGETQYF. The CDR3 DNA reads TGTGCCAGCAGCGTAGAGGGAGGGGGGGAGACCCAGTACTTC. The rearrangement links TRBV9 to TRBJ2-5; possible D gene TRBD2, 7 bases. The V end lost 0 bases, the J end lost 5 bases, and 11 bases lay between the germline ends. Germline V gene lookup returns CDR1 SGDLS and CDR2 YYNGEE. CDR3 length: 14 amino acids.

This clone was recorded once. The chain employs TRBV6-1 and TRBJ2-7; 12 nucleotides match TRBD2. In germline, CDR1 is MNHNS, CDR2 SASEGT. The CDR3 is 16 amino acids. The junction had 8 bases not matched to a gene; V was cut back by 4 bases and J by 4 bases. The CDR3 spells CASSGLTSGRRYEQYF. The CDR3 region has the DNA TGTGCCAGCAGTGGACTGACTAGCGGGAGAAGGTACGAGCAGTACTTC.

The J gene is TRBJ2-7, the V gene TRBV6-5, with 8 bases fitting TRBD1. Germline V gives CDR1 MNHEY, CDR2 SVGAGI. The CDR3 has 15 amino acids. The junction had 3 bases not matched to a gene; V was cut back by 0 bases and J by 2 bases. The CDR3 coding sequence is TGTGCCAGCAGTTACTCGACAGGGGCCCCCTACGAGCAGTACTTC. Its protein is CASSYSTGAPYEQYF.

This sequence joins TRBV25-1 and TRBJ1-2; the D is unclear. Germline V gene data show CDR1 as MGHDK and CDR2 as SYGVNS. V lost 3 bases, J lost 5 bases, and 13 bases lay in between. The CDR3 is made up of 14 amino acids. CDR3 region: CASSDSRGLYGYTF. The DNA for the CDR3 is TGTGCCAGCAGTGACTCTCGAGGGCTTTATGGCTACACCTTC.

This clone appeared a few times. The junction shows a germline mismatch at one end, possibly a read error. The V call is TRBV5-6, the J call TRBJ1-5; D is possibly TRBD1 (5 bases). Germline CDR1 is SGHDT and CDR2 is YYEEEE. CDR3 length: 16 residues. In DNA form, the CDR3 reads TGTGCCAGCGGCTTAGGAGGGGCTCTTGGCAATCAGCCCCAGCATTTT. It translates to CASGLGGALGNQPQHF.

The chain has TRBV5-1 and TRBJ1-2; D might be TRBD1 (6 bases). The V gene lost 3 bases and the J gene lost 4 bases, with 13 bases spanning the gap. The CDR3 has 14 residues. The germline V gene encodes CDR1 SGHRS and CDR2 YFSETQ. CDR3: CASSSGDLGYGYTF. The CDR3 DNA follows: TGCGCCAGCAGCTCAGGGGATTTGGGCTATGGCTACACCTTC.

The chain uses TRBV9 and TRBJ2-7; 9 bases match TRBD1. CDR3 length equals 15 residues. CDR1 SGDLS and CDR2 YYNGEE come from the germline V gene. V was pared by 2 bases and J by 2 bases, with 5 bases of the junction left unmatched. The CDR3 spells CASSVGQGSTYEQYF. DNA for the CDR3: TGTGCCAGCAGCGTTGGACAGGGGAGCACCTACGAGCAGTACTTC.

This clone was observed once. In nucleotides, the CDR3 is TGTGCCAGCTCACCACTAGCGGGAGAGGGGGAGACCCAGTACTTC. This translates into CASSPLAGEGETQYF. V is TRBV18 and J is TRBJ2-5; TRBD2 agrees at 9 bases. Trimming removed 1 base from V and 5 bases from J; junction bases left unmatched: 5. This CDR3 has 15 residues. Germline-derived CDR1 and CDR2 are KGHSH and LQKENI.

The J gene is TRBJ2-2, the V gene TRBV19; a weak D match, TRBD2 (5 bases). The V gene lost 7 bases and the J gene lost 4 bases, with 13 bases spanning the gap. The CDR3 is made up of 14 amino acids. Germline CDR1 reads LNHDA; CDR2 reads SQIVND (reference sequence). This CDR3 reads CASKDSPGTGELFF. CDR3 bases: TGTGCCAGTAAGGACTCGCCCGGCACCGGGGAGCTGTTTTTT.

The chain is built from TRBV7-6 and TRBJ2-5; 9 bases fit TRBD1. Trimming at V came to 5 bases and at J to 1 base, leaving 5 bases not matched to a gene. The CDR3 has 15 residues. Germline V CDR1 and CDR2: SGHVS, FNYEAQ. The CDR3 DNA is TGTGCCAGCAGCGCCCTGACAGGGGGCCAAGAGACCCAGTACTTC. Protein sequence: CASSALTGGQETQYF.

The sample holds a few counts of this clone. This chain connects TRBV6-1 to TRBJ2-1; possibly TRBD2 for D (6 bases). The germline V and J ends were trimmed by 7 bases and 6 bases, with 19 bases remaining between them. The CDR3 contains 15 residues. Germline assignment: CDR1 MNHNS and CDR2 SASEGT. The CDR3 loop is CASTKDGGYSNEQFF. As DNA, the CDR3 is TGTGCCAGCACCAAAGATGGGGGGTATAGCAATGAGCAGTTCTTC.

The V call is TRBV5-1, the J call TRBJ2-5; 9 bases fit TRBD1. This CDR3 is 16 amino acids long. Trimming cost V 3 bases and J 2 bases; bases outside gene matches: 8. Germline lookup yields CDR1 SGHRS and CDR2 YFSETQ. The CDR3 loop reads CASSSTGTGPQETQYF. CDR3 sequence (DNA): TGCGCCAGCAGCTCAACCGGGACAGGGCCACAAGAGACCCAGTACTTC. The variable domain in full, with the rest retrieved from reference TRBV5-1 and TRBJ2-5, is KAGVTQTPRYLIKTRGQQVTLSCSPISGHRSVSWYQQTPGQGLQFLFEYFSETQRNKGNFPGRFSGRQFSNSRSEMNVSTLELGDSALYLCASSSTGTGPQETQYFGPGTRLLVL.

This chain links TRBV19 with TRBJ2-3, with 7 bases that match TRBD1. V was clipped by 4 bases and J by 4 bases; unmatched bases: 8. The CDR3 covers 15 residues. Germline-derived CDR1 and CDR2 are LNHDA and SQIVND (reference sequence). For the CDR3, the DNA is TGTGCCAGTAGTACCGACAGGGTGGGGTCAGATACGCAGTATTTT. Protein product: CASSTDRVGSDTQYF.

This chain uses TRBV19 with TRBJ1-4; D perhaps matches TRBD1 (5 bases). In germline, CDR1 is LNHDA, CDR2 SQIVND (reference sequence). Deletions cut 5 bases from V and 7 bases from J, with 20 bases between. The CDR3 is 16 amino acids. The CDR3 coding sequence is TGTGCCAGTAGTCCGGAACTGCGTCGGGGGGGTGAAAAACTGTTTTTT. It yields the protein CASSPELRRGGEKLFF.

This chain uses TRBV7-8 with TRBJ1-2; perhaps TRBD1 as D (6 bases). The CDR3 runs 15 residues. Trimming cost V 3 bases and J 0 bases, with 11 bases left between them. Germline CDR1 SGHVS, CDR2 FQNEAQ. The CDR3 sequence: CASSFIGQSNYGYTF. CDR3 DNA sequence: TGTGCCAGCAGCTTCATAGGACAGTCTAACTATGGCTACACCTTC. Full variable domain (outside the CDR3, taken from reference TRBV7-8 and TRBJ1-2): GAGVSQSPRYKVAKRGQDVALRCDPISGHVSLFWYQQALGQGPEFLTYFQNEAQLDKSGLPSDRFFAERPEGSVSTLKIQRTQQEDSAVYLCASSFIGQSNYGYTFGSGTRLTVV.

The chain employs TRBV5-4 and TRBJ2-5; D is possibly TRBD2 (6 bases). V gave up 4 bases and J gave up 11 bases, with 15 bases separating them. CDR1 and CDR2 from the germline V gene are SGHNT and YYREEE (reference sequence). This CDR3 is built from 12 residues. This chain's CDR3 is CASSPATGEQYF. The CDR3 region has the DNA TGTGCCAGCAGCCCGGCCACGGGAGAGCAGTACTTC. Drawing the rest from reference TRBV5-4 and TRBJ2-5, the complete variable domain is ETGVTQSPTHLIKTRGQQVTLRCSSQSGHNTVSWYQQALGQGPQFIFQYYREEENGRGNFPPRFSGLQFPNYSSELNVNALELDDSALYLCASSPATGEQYFGPGTRLLVL.

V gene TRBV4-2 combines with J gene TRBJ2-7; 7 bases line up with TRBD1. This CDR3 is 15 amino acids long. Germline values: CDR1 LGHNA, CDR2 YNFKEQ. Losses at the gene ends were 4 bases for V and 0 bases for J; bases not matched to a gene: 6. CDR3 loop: CASSREGDSSYEQYF. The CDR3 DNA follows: TGTGCCAGCAGCCGAGAGGGGGACAGCTCCTACGAGCAGTACTTC.

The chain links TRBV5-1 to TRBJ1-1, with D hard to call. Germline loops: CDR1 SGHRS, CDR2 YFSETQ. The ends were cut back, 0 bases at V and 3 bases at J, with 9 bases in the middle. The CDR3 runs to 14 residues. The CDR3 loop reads CASSLAHGDTEAFF. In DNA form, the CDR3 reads TGCGCCAGCAGCTTGGCGCACGGGGACACTGAAGCTTTCTTT.

The CDR3 reads CASSSGLAPFTDTQYF. CDR3 bases: TGTGCCAGCAGCTCAGGACTAGCGCCTTTCACAGATACGCAGTATTTT. V gene TRBV7-9 combines with J gene TRBJ2-3; 9 bases line up with TRBD2. Germline V gene sequence: CDR1 SEHNR, CDR2 FQNEAQ (reference sequence). The CDR3 runs 16 residues. After removal of 4 bases from V and 2 bases from J, the junction contained 7 bases not matched to a gene. The full variable domain, rest sourced from reference TRBV7-9 and TRBJ2-3, is DTGVSQNPRHKITKRGQNVTFRCDPISEHNRLYWYRQTLGQGPEFLTYFQNEAQLEKSRLLSDRFSAERPKGSFSTLEIQRTEQGDSAMYLCASSSGLAPFTDTQYFGPGTRLTVL.

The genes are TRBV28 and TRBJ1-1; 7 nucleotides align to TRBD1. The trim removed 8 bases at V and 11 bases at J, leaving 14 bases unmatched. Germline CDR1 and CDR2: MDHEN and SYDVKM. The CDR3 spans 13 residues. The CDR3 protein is CASGRQGRVVAFF. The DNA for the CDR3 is TGTGCCAGCGGGAGACAGGGAAGGGTTGTGGCTTTCTTT.

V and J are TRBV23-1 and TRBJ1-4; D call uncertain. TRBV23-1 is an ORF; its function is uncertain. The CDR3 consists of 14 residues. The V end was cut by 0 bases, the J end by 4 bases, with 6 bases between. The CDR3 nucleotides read TGCGCCAGCAGTCAATCCCACAGTAATGAAAAACTGTTTTTT. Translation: CASSQSHSNEKLFF.